This T cell receptor beta chain was observed in a study of blood T cell repertoires in COVID-19 (dated by TCRdb to 2018 to 2020). For the study in its entirety: The collaborator samples originated in the United States, Italy and Spain and spanned the acute and convalescent phases of COVID-19. The prospective study material was composed of cDNA or gDNA derived from T cells, B-cell-depleted T cells, or PBMCs. Subjects who had been exposed to COVID-19, were actively infected with it, or had recovered from it provided the deeply sampled blood TCRbeta repertoires that made up the dataset. The repertoires were released in a freely available public database intended as a resource for research on the immune response to SARS-CoV-2. The samples were drawn from the first 160 participants of the ongoing ImmuneRACE study and from 1,254 subjects provided by 6 global collaborators. Nearly every sample came with metadata listing a de-identified subject ID, COVID-19 status, age in years and sex. HLA class I and class II types, where available, came from metadata supplied by the sample provider rather than from assay-based typing. Broader findings and caveats from the paper: The quantity of clinical and demographic metadata differed by source and by participant and was supplied without curation.

Trimming removed 3 bases from V and 4 bases from J; the gene matches leave 1 base unexplained. The germline V gene encodes CDR1 SEHNR and CDR2 FQNEAQ (reference sequence). The CDR3 covers 14 residues, taking in both the cysteine and the phenylalanine. Of all the DNA, just the CDR3 is kept, 42 bases in frame from base 1. Concerning this clone itself: Its antigen remains unidentified. No much larger clonotype is one base removed from it; base qualities were not supplied.

The collaborating institutions used their own protocols to collect whole blood in K2EDTA tubes. For TCRbeta analysis, collaborators shipped samples as frozen whole blood, isolated PBMCs, or DNA extracted from either of those sample types. TCRbeta CDR3 regions were amplified from genomic DNA by means of the immunoSEQ Assay, a bias-controlled multiplex PCR. In the authors' own workflow: The number of nucleated cells in each sample was estimated by amplification of reference gene primers within the assay. To quantify the absolute abundance of each unique TCRbeta CDR3 rearrangement, sequence reads were collapsed and filtered. For each sample, productive Simpson clonality was calculated as the square root of Simpson's diversity index across productive rearrangements. The source is immuneACCESS, and TCRdb retained only in-frame sequences with V and J called. Part of the clones is not carried over; for the studies checked, unresolved V genes explain less than half of this, and the remainder is unexplained. V and J calls and clone size come straight from that table; D and trimming were deduced from the DNA. This sample lists around 50,000 clones; more than 70% were detected once. Together, the top ten hold roughly 15% of the sample.

This receptor was obtained from a human donor in a cohort sampled during active COVID-19. The chain is assembled from TRBV7-9 and TRBJ1-1, with TRBD1 matching 11 junction bases. The sample taken for sequencing was peripheral blood. The CDR3 reads as follows: CASSFGTGGTEAFF. The DNA sequence reads TGTGCCAGCAGCTTCGGGACAGGGGGCACTGAAGCTTTCTTT.